These T cell receptor beta chains were read from a single sample in a study of stem cell transplantation in POMP-related autoinflammatory disease. Clones were sequenced by immunoSEQ multiplex PCR, and TCRdb holds only the in-frame ones, with some missing. The sample comprises approximately 65,000 clones, approximately 91% of which are singletons, and more than 0.55% rests with the top ten. Source: CD4+ T cells from PBMCs, taken after stem cell transplantation. The receptors shown here come from a human patient with POMP-related autoinflammation and immune dysregulation (PRAID). The T cells may partly be graft donor cells. The CDR3 runs from the conserved cysteine through the conserved F or W. D genes are given only for firm matches. The size entry is marked missing in some rows and otherwise reads once, few, many or a size class.

abundance: few
v_gene: TRBV4-1
d_gene: NA
j_gene: TRBJ2-7
CDR3nt: TGCGCCAGCAGCTTAGATGGGACCGGATGGGACGAGCAGTACTTC
CDR3aa: CASSLDGTGWDEQYF

abundance: NA
v_gene: TRBV5-1
d_gene: NA
j_gene: TRBJ2-1
CDR3nt: TGCGCCAGCACTAGGGATGAACCCTACAATGAGCAGTTCTTC
CDR3aa: CASTRDEPYNEQFF

abundance: NA
v_gene: TRBV28
d_gene: NA
j_gene: TRBJ1-5
CDR3nt: TGTGCCAGCAGTCCGGGGATGGAGCCCCAGCATTTT
CDR3aa: CASSPGMEPQHF

abundance: NA
v_gene: TRBV5-1
d_gene: TRBD2
j_gene: TRBJ2-1
CDR3nt: TGCGCCAGCAGCTTGAGAGAACTAGCGGGTAACAATGAGCAGTTCTTC
CDR3aa: CASSLRELAGNNEQFF

abundance: once
v_gene: TRBV7-3
d_gene: NA
j_gene: TRBJ2-2
CDR3nt: TGTGCCAGCAGCCCGCAGTATAACGGGGAGCTGTTTTTT
CDR3aa: CASSPQYNGELFF

abundance: NA
v_gene: TRBV5-1
d_gene: TRBD1
j_gene: TRBJ1-4
CDR3nt: TGCGCCAGCAGCTTGGGATCAGGGGGCGGTGAAAAACTGTTTTTT
CDR3aa: CASSLGSGGGEKLFF

abundance: NA
v_gene: TRBV28
d_gene: NA
j_gene: TRBJ1-5
CDR3nt: TGTGCCAGCAGCTCCCCTTGGGATTACAGGGCTGCGCACAATCAGCCCCAGCATTTT
CDR3aa: CASSSPWDYRAAHNQPQHF

abundance: NA
v_gene: TRBV18
d_gene: NA
j_gene: TRBJ2-3
CDR3nt: TGTGCCAGCTCACCCAGGGGGGGGATTGGCACAGATACGCAGTATTTT
CDR3aa: CASSPRGGIGTDTQYF

abundance: NA
v_gene: TRBV5-8
d_gene: NA
j_gene: TRBJ1-2
CDR3nt: TGTGCCAGCAGCTTGGCCGGGGGCAGGAGCTATGGCTACACCTTC
CDR3aa: CASSLAGGRSYGYTF

abundance: NA
v_gene: TRBV4-2
d_gene: NA
j_gene: TRBJ2-3
CDR3nt: TGTGCCAGCAGCCAAGCGAGAGGTGCTAGCACAGATACGCAGTATTTT
CDR3aa: CASSQARGASTDTQYF

abundance: NA
v_gene: TRBV2
d_gene: NA
j_gene: TRBJ1-5
CDR3nt: TGTGCCAGCAAGGGAGTCTATAGCAATCAGCCCCAGCATTTT
CDR3aa: CASKGVYSNQPQHF

abundance: NA
v_gene: TRBV5-5
d_gene: TRBD2
j_gene: TRBJ2-7
CDR3nt: TGTGCCAGCAGCTTGGTTGGACTAGCGGGAGGAAAGGCCTACGAGCAGTACTTC
CDR3aa: CASSLVGLAGGKAYEQYF

abundance: NA
v_gene: TRBV5-1
d_gene: NA
j_gene: TRBJ2-3
CDR3nt: TGCGCCAGCAGCCAGCGACTGGGGAGCACAGATACGCAGTATTTT
CDR3aa: CASSQRLGSTDTQYF

abundance: NA
v_gene: TRBV28
d_gene: NA
j_gene: TRBJ2-2
CDR3nt: TGTGCCAGCAGTTTACTTTCAACCGGGGAGCTGTTTTTT
CDR3aa: CASSLLSTGELFF

abundance: NA
v_gene: TRBV5-8
d_gene: TRBD2
j_gene: TRBJ2-3
CDR3nt: TGTGCCAGCAGCTTGTGGCCCGGAGCGGGGGGGCCCCCAGATACGCAGTATTTT
CDR3aa: CASSLWPGAGGPPDTQYF

abundance: NA
v_gene: TRBV3-1/TRBV3-2
d_gene: TRBD1
j_gene: TRBJ2-5
CDR3nt: TGTGCCAGCAGCCAAGATAGGGGGACAGGGGTCCAAGAGACCCAGTACTTC
CDR3aa: CASSQDRGTGVQETQYF

abundance: NA
v_gene: TRBV10-3
d_gene: TRBD1
j_gene: TRBJ1-5
CDR3nt: TGTGCCACCCGACAGGGGAATCAGCCCCAGCATTTT
CDR3aa: CATRQGNQPQHF

abundance: NA
v_gene: TRBV4-1
d_gene: NA
j_gene: TRBJ2-2
CDR3nt: TGCGCCAGCAGCCAAGTTGGGGCGGCCACCGGGGAGCTGTTTTTT
CDR3aa: CASSQVGAATGELFF

abundance: NA
v_gene: TRBV19
d_gene: NA
j_gene: TRBJ1-5
CDR3nt: TGTGCCAGTAGGGGGGACTATAGCAATCAGCCCCAGCATTTT
CDR3aa: CASRGDYSNQPQHF

abundance: NA
v_gene: TRBV12-5
d_gene: TRBD2
j_gene: TRBJ2-3
CDR3nt: TGTGCTAGTGGTTTGGTACGAGGTAGCGGGACGACAGATACGCAGTATTTT
CDR3aa: CASGLVRGSGTTDTQYF

abundance: NA
v_gene: TRBV5-5
d_gene: NA
j_gene: TRBJ1-5
CDR3nt: TGTGCCAGCAGCTTGGGGCCGACAGGAACTAGCGGGATGGCCCAGCATTTT
CDR3aa: CASSLGPTGTSGMAQHF

abundance: NA
v_gene: TRBV18
d_gene: NA
j_gene: TRBJ2-3
CDR3nt: TGTGCCAGCTCACCCTACGCACAGGGCGACACAGATACGCAGTATTTT
CDR3aa: CASSPYAQGDTDTQYF

abundance: NA
v_gene: TRBV18
d_gene: NA
j_gene: TRBJ1-5
CDR3nt: TGTGCCAGCTCCCTCCGGGACACCAATCAGCCCCAGCATTTT
CDR3aa: CASSLRDTNQPQHF

abundance: NA
v_gene: TRBV6-1
d_gene: NA
j_gene: TRBJ2-6
CDR3nt: TGTGCCAGCAGTGAAACTGGGGCCAACGTCCTGACTTTC
CDR3aa: CASSETGANVLTF

abundance: once
v_gene: TRBV6-1
d_gene: NA
j_gene: TRBJ1-4
CDR3nt: TGTGCCAGCAGTGAATCAGGGGTTGGGGAAAAACTGTTTTTT
CDR3aa: CASSESGVGEKLFF

abundance: NA
v_gene: TRBV10-3
d_gene: NA
j_gene: TRBJ1-2
CDR3nt: TGTGCCATCAGTGAGCACAGGGCAACTAACTATGGCTACACCTTC
CDR3aa: CAISEHRATNYGYTF

abundance: NA
v_gene: TRBV3-1/TRBV3-2
d_gene: NA
j_gene: TRBJ1-1
CDR3nt: TGTGCCAGCAGCCAAGAACGGGGTTCCACTGAAGCTTTCTTT
CDR3aa: CASSQERGSTEAFF

abundance: NA
v_gene: TRBV10-3
d_gene: TRBD2
j_gene: TRBJ2-3
CDR3nt: TGTGCCATCAGTGAACCGAGCGGGGGAGGCACAGATACGCAGTATTTT
CDR3aa: CAISEPSGGGTDTQYF

abundance: NA
v_gene: TRBV28
d_gene: NA
j_gene: TRBJ1-3
CDR3nt: TGTGCCAGCAGTTTCGACGGACGAGACACCATATATTTT
CDR3aa: CASSFDGRDTIYF

abundance: NA
v_gene: TRBV6-5
d_gene: TRBD2
j_gene: TRBJ2-1
CDR3nt: TGTGCCAGCAGTTGGACTAGCTTCGACAATGAGCAGTTCTTC
CDR3aa: CASSWTSFDNEQFF

abundance: once
v_gene: TRBV5-4
d_gene: NA
j_gene: TRBJ2-3
CDR3nt: TGTGCCAGCAGCTTGGGGGGGGCTAGCGGAAGCACAGATACGCAGTATTTT
CDR3aa: CASSLGGASGSTDTQYF